This T cell receptor (beta chain) was sequenced in a study of cytomegalovirus exposure and HLA in healthy donors (dated by TCRdb to about 2017). Context from the whole study: An earlier analysis of 550 to 700 of the donors reported more than 250 Gb of sequence data and more than 90 million unique TCR beta sequences from 150 million to 200 million T cells. Along with the roughly 670-subject first cohort, a separate validation cohort of over a hundred different subjects was used. To predict cytomegalovirus infection status, the study combined high-throughput TCR immunosequencing, statistical association of individual TCRs with disease status, and machine learning. All discovery cohort repertoires had been generated using a single sequencing platform. Donor age, sex, ethnicity and CMV serostatus were compiled together with the repertoire data. Among the roughly 400 genotyped donors, more than 70% belonged to the genetic ancestry cluster associated with self-reported Caucasian donors. Rather than using new phenotypic data, the later analysis identified candidate immune exposures from TCR beta sequences and from how often those sequences occurred across donors. The T cell repertoires of 666 subjects were profiled by immunosequencing and related to cytomegalovirus serostatus. Roughly 300 gigabases of sequencing data and around 88 million unique TCR sequences made up an early release that covered roughly 670 HLA-typed donors. Typing coverage differed by locus: A, B, C, DRB1 and DQB1 were typed in roughly 629-640 donors, DQA1 in roughly 500, DPA1 in around 600, and DPB1 in approximately 450. A later analysis re-analyzed previously published TCR beta repertoires from 650 to 800 donors and added high-resolution HLA genotyping to study TCR occurrence patterns. A later genetic analysis used genome-wide SNP genotypes for about 65% of the 666 donors, treating that subset as a discovery cohort. The study was designed to test whether signatures of past pathogen exposure could be identified by cataloging public T cell receptors. Class I and class II HLA loci were covered by the typing at four-digit resolution. In an earlier analysis of 587 of the donors, high-throughput TCR beta sequencing was used to judge whether each TCR beta V gene segment behaved as functional or pseudogenic. Roughly five DR-DQ haplotypes were treated as single units for association and clustering because of strong linkage in the cohort. Across 300 to 500 genotyped donors of the cohort, an average of about 220,000 unique TCR beta nucleotide sequences per donor were sequenced, and 15% to 20% of those sequences were non-productive.

The cohort comprised several hundred healthy bone marrow donors. All cohort members were sampled while nominally healthy, although unrecorded immune exposures were likely present. The donor tested CMV seronegative and was one of the 352 seronegative cohort members. A peripheral blood sample was provided by each donor, and peripheral blood mononuclear cells were used for TCR beta sequencing. The Qiagen DNeasy Blood Extraction Kit was used to extract genomic DNA from the blood cell samples. The sample holds a few counts of this clone. Its cognate antigen has yet to be identified. No base-level quality is on record; no much larger clone is a single base apart. The investigation overall reported the following: Some IMGT-functional V segments, including TRBV6-2 and TRBV6-3, could not be distinguished by the 87-base-pair reads and were therefore excluded. Sequencing depth was assumed to be roughly uniform across donors in the presence/absence analyses, though that assumption may not hold. Across donors, most TCR sequences were observed very rarely, whereas some public TCRs were present in many individuals. Because counts were too low, around 18 rarely observed V segments, including chromosome 9 orphons, were left out of the earlier analysis of some 640 of the donors. In vitro tests confirmed that a few of the cytomegalovirus-associated TCR beta chains recognize cytomegalovirus antigens. Immune exposure information for the cohort was limited to CMV serostatus. The authors suggested that the approach could potentially be generalized to other disease states and immunological phenotypes. In a later analysis, several top co-occurrence clusters were reported to appear linked to parvovirus B19, influenza, CMV and Epstein-Barr virus. In this cohort, only TCR beta chains were sequenced, and detectable features were limited by the absence of alpha or paired-chain data. Assigning TCR associations to individual alleles was difficult when HLA alleles, especially DR and DQ, strongly co-occurred. In the study, around 160 TCR beta chains were listed as associated with cytomegalovirus. A later analysis found that HLA-associated TCR beta chains were more clonally expanded and had lower generation probabilities than equally common non-associated chains. A further reported finding was that TCR beta sequences accurately predicted the HLA-A and HLA-B alleles for most subjects in the first cohort. In a later analysis, the rate of TCR association differed among HLA loci, with DRB1 alleles having the most associated TCRs and HLA-C alleles having the fewest. Linkage disequilibrium might explain the correlated functional status among segregating V segments, but an unknown experimental factor could not be ruled out. In a later genetic analysis, fewer N-insertions in productive TCRs were reported among donors in an Asian-associated ancestry cluster than the roughly 700-donor mean. HLA typing was unavailable for some donors at each locus, so association tests used only the typed subset. A later analysis found that most CMV-associated TCR beta chains appeared HLA-restricted, with HLA associations seemingly driven largely by CMV exposure. In both the original and validation cohorts, the classifier was reported to diagnose cytomegalovirus status with high specificity and sensitivity. The sequencing pipeline was judged likely to have produced a cluster of highly shared sequence variants as a technical artifact. A later analysis associated 17,000 or so TCR beta sequences with specific HLA alleles at a false discovery rate of 0.05. In an earlier analysis of 587 of the donors, most TCR beta V segments appeared in productive rearrangements about 90% or about 30% of the time, broadly matching IMGT annotations. An association between a missense DCLRE1C variant and V-gene and J-gene trimming of TCR beta chains was found in a later genetic analysis and replicated in an independent cohort.

Preparation of the library involved the immunoSEQ multiplex PCR assay. For the multiplex PCR, a mixture combining 60 forward primers for TCR Vbeta segments and 13 reverse primers for TCR Jbeta segments was used. The CDR3 region of rearranged TCR beta genes was amplified from genomic DNA by a multiplex PCR assay. Amplified TCR beta libraries were sequenced as 87-base-pair reads on the Illumina HiSeq System. For the original study's pipeline: In a later analysis, tens of millions of unique TCR beta chains were counted across the roughly 610 repertoires, and roughly 11 million of these chains were shared by at least two donors. Raw reads were error-corrected and collapsed into unique sequences with a nearest-neighbor algorithm that merged closely related sequences to remove PCR and sequencing errors. V, D and J gene segments were assigned by aligning CDR3 sequences to IMGT reference sequences. For a sequence to be retained, a match of at least six nucleotides was required to both a V gene segment and a J gene segment. A rearrangement counted as productive if the CDR3 had no stop codons and remained in frame with V and J, and every other rearrangement counted as non-productive. CDR3 was defined by IMGT convention, running from the second conserved V-encoded cysteine to the conserved J-encoded phenylalanine. Sequences without an unambiguous match to a single V gene segment were excluded from the earlier analysis of about 640 of the donors. An earlier analysis of roughly 590 of the donors called V segments functional above 56.7% productive rearrangements and segregating when the between-donor standard deviation exceeded 5%. A statistical classification framework was developed to diagnose cytomegalovirus status using the catalog of TCR beta chain sequences. V and J gene assignment, in a later analysis, came from comparing TCR nucleotide sequences with IMGT/GENE-DB human TR gene sequences. Using the TCRdist pipeline, a later analysis assigned CDR3 sequences along with most-parsimonious VDJ recombination scenarios. A later analysis defined each TCR beta chain by its CDR3 amino acid sequence plus V-gene family, and excluded reads lacking a unique V-gene family. To address suspected cross-contamination and a sequencing artifact, a later analysis removed 550 to 750 highly shared, low-generation-probability nucleotide sequences. For each public chain, a later analysis derived a clonal expansion index from normalized ranks of inferred template counts within each repertoire. A later analysis computed generation probabilities with a VDJ recombination model fitted to out-of-frame rearrangements, and checked the results against IGoR. A later analysis scored TCR-TCR, TCR-HLA and TCR-CMV co-occurrence with hypergeometric tests, applying a repertoire-size bias correction to TCR pairs. A later analysis estimated false discovery rates by permuting HLA or CMV assignments 20 times. In a later analysis, co-occurring TCRs were grouped using DBSCAN, and TCRdist sequence similarity was added for clustering within HLA-allele-positive subsets. Co-occurrence clustering excluded repertoires with fewer than 30,000 or more than 120,000 public chains, plus five with anomalous nucleotide sharing. Held by TCRdb, this immuneACCESS table contains in-frame sequences only and omits some clones. Under half of the omission traces to an unresolved V gene where checked; the cause of the rest is unknown. Clone size and V and J calls were adopted from that table, with D and trimming inferred from the DNA. The table for this sample lists tens of thousands of clones; roughly 80% of them were counted only once. The ten largest account for 4% to 4.5% of the sample.

The germline V gene specifies MNHEY as CDR1 and SVGAGI as CDR2. The CDR3, from cysteine to phenylalanine, totals 15 residues. Only the CDR3 DNA is retained, 45 bases long and in frame from the first base. Between the V and J ends, shortened by 4 bases and 2 bases respectively, the junction contains 14 bases. Sequencing was performed on PBMCs. Recombination connected TRBV6-5 to TRBJ1-2, with an unclear D gene assignment. The clonotype comes from a man in his forties in good health and CMV-seronegative. The CDR3 sequence is CASSSLPGTNYGYTF. In nucleotide form, the sequence is TGTGCCAGCAGTTCCCTTCCCGGTACCAACTATGGCTACACCTTC.